This T cell receptor beta chain was captured in a study of T cell responses to AZD1222 COVID-19 vaccine (dated by TCRdb to the early 2020s). Background for the entire study: TCR sequencing covered about 230 trial participants: around 210 given two doses of AZD1222 and around 25 given two doses of MenACWY control vaccine. Trial participants were enrolled by age into subgroups of 18-55, 56-69 and 70-plus years, and roughly 160, 29 and 62 TCR-sequenced participants, respectively, were included in these subgroups. Study-wide findings and limitations: No day 14 peak-response samples were available, so repertoires were characterized only after the peak T cell response. Participants were mostly white British and included more females than males, and it was suggested by the authors that clonal diversity may have been underestimated. The 56-69-year group was small, and its depth increase did not reach significance, likely because of low power. Conclusions about previously exposed vaccinees are limited, since just 5 or 6 AZD1222 recipients were seropositive for SARS-CoV-2 at baseline. Vaccine-associated CD4 TCRs spanned the whole spike protein, with dominant responses in regions 160-218 and 743-854. Epitopes outside the regions mutated in the B.1.351 and B.1.1.7 variants were reportedly recognized by nearly half of the unique spike-specific TCRs. Spike-specific TCR breadth and depth rose significantly after two AZD1222 doses compared with day 0 and with MenACWY recipients.

Inclusive of both ends, the CDR3 amounts to 12 amino acids. CDR1 and CDR2, looked up from the germline V gene, are MNHEY and SVGAGI. The sample's time point label is to be understood as: baseline before first vaccination. The treatment or condition label, read with the paper, signifies: meningococcal conjugate vaccine given as trial control. Samples from vaccinated people were obtained from the UK trials COV001 and COV002, which included a single-blind randomized controlled phase 2/3 trial of AZD1222 (ChAdOx1 nCoV-19) in healthy adults. For TCRbeta chain sequencing, PBMC samples from trial participants were taken at day 0 and at day 28 after the second dose. The CDR3 regions of human TCRbeta chains were analyzed by immunosequencing. In the authors' own workflow: Repertoire TCRs were checked for matches against a reference library of SARS-CoV-2-specific TCRs that had been generated using the MIRA antigen-specificity platform. Breadth meant the fraction of unique TCRs that were SARS-CoV-2-associated, whereas depth meant the fraction of total T cells that were SARS-CoV-2-associated. Using the MIRA data, every spike-specific TCR was mapped to the spike region that the TCR reacted to and assigned to either a CD4 or a CD8 class. Log10-transformed breadth and depth values were compared by one-way ANOVA with Sidak's multiple comparisons tests. TCRdb's version of the immuneACCESS table is confined to in-frame rearrangements and falls short of the full clone set. An unresolved V gene accounts for under half of the shortfall where checked; the remainder is of unknown origin. V and J calls plus clone size are reproduced from that table; the DNA served to infer D and trimming. The sample contains 200,000 or so clones, about 87% of them found a single time. Approximately 2.5% of the sample comes from the top ten.

Note on this clone: Which antigen it targets is not known. This is likely a read error, given that the CDR3 carries no conserved phenylalanine or tryptophan at its end. The limits of the CDR3 on the DNA are not certain, so only TCRdb's listed CDR3 is given.

Recombination linked TRBV6-5 to TRBJ1-3. This TCR was recovered from an adult in good health. The sequencing here drew on peripheral blood, taken on day 0 of MenACWY control vaccination. CDR3 reads: CASSYGGSPRAR.